The present entry profiles one TCR beta chain with its context. Assay used: immunoSEQ multiplex PCR; TCRdb lists only in-frame clones, some missing. The table records nearly 80,000 clones, around nine tenths of them present only once. This sample is part of a study of technical replicates of blood from a few donors. This CDR3 is built from 16 residues. V lost 5 bases and J lost 8; bases outside the gene matches: 12. In germline, CDR1 is MGHRA, CDR2 YSYEKL. The TCR sequence derives from a human donor in good health. V and J are TRBV4-1 and TRBJ2-2; 9 positions agree with TRBD2. Sequenced: T cells isolated from PBMCs. Here the CDR3 reads CASSSTSGKTGGELFF. The CDR3 coding sequence is TGCGCCAGCAGCTCGACTAGCGGAAAAACGGGGGGGGAGCTGTTTTTT.